The source of this T cell receptor beta chain is a study of beta chain features in type 1 diabetes. Sorted CD4+ subsets: naive, central memory, regulatory, stem cell-like memory (CD45RO/CCR7/CD25/CD127/CD95/CD27 panel). The ends lost 6 bases at V and 0 bases at J; junction bases unmatched: 6. This CDR3 has 15 residues. The germline gives CDR1 MDHEN, CDR2 SYDVKM. The investigators reverse transcribed all of the isolated RNA, so they sequenced expressed TCRB transcripts. Regulatory, naive and central memory T cell samples averaged around 3.6 million reads. The data were produced by immunoSEQ multiplex PCR, yet TCRdb's version contains in-frame clones alone and is incomplete. The profile shows some 150,000 clones, about 10% of them singletons.

This receptor was taken from a man younger than 35 in good health. This chain uses TRBV28 with TRBJ2-7; 9 bases match TRBD1. The sequencing sample was made of naive CD4+ T cells from blood. For the CDR3, the DNA is TGTGCCAGCAGCCACTCGGGACAGGGCTCCTACGAGCAGTACTTC. It specifies CASSHSGQGSYEQYF.